The T cell receptor beta chain described here comes from a study of blood T cell repertoires in COVID-19. Study background: The study drew acute and convalescent COVID-19 samples from the United States, Italy and Spain. PBMCs, B-cell-depleted T cells, or T cells were the source of the cDNA or gDNA that made up the material.

In the original workflow: Amplifying reference gene primers gave estimates of nucleated cell counts. Here immunoSEQ multiplex PCR was the method, and the copy in TCRdb shows in-frame clones only, minus some. V and J calls and clone size are given by that table; D and trimming were obtained from the DNA. The data contain just over 80,000 clones, roughly 79% of them seen just once; the ten biggest clones take up 44%. Germline values: CDR1 MDHEN, CDR2 SYDVKM. CDR3 size: 13 residues. V lost 9 bases and J lost 0, with 9 bases in between. The chain employs TRBV28 and TRBJ1-3; TRBD1 is a possible D gene (6 bases). The sample comprised peripheral blood. This TCR was sampled from a man older than 75 with acute or convalescent COVID-19. CDR3 sequence: CASKDSSGNTIYF. CDR3 in DNA: TGTGCCAGTAAGGACAGCTCTGGAAACACCATATATTTT.